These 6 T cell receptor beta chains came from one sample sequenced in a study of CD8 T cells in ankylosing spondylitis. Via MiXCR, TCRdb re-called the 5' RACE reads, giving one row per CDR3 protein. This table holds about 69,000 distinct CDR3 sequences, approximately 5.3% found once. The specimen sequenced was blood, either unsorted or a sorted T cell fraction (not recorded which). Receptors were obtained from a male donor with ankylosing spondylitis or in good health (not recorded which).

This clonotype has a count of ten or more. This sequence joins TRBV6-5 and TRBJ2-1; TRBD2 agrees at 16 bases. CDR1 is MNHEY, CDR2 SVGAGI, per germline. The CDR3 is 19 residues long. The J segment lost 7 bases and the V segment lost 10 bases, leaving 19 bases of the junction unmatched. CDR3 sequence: CATGGPGTSGGAVLNEQFF. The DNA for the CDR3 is TGTGCCACCGGCGGACCAGGGACTAGCGGGGGGGCCGTCCTAAATGAGCAGTTCTTC.

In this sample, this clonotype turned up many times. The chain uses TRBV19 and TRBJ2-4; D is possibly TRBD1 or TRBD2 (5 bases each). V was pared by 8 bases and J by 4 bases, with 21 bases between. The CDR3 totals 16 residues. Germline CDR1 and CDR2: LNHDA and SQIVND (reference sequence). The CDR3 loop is CASLPGWRQGKNIQYF. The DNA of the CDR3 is TGTGCCAGTCTCCCGGGGTGGCGGCAGGGAAAAAACATTCAGTACTTC.

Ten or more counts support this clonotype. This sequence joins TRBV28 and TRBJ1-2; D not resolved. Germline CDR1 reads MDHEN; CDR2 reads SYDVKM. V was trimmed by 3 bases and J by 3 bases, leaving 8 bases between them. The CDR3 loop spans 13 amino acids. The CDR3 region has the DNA TGTGCCAGCAGTTTCGGTTCTGACTATGGCTACACCTTC. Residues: CASSFGSDYGYTF.

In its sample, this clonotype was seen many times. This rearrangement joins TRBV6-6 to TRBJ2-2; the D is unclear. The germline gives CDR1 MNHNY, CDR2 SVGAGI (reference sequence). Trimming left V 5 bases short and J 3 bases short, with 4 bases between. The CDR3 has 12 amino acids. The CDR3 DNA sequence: TGTGCCAGCAGTGGTCACACCGGGGAGCTGTTTTTT. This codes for CASSGHTGELFF.

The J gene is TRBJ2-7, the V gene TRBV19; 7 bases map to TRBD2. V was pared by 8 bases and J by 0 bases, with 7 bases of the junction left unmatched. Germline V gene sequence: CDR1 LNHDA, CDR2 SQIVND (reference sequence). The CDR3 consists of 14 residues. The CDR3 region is CASSASGSSYEQYF. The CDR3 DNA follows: TGTGCCAGTTCGGCTAGCGGAAGCTCCTACGAGCAGTACTTC.

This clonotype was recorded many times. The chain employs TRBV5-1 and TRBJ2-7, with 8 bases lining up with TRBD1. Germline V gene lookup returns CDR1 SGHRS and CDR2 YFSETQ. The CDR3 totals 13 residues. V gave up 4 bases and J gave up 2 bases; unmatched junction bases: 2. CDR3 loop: CASSEQGAYEQYF. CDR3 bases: TGCGCCAGCAGCGAACAGGGGGCCTACGAGCAGTACTTC.